One and the same sample provided the 3 T cell receptor beta chains below, sequenced in a study of blood T cell repertoires in COVID-19. TCRdb keeps only in-frame clones here, not all; method: immunoSEQ multiplex PCR. The sample shows a few hundred thousand clones, 70% to 90% of them seen only once. The sample comprised PBMCs or T cells enriched from blood (not recorded which). These receptor sequences come from a young man with acute COVID-19.

Comment on this clone: The same CDR3 can be traced to other DNA sequences in this sample. The rearrangement joins TRBV11-2 to TRBJ1-1, with D possibly matching TRBD1 (6 bases). The CDR3 totals 14 residues. The germline V and J ends were trimmed by 4 bases and 1 base, with 10 bases remaining between them. CDR1 and CDR2 from the germline V gene are SGHAT and FQNNGV. Written as DNA, the CDR3 is TGTGCCAGCAGCTCGGGACAAACGAACACTGAAGCTTTCTTT. This codes for CASSSGQTNTEAFF.

The chain is built from TRBV6-4 and TRBJ1-2; D might be TRBD1 (6 bases). The ends were cut back, 0 bases at V and 4 bases at J, with 15 bases in the middle. The CDR3 has 16 amino acids. The germline V gene encodes CDR1 MRHNA and CDR2 SNTAGT. CDR3 sequence reads: CASSDSRDTFSYGYTF. As DNA, the CDR3 is TGTGCCAGCAGTGACTCCCGGGACACGTTTAGCTATGGCTACACCTTC.

The chain combines TRBV13 with TRBJ1-1; D is uncertain. With 10 bases removed from V and 1 base from J, the gap between germline ends came to 19 bases. This CDR3 spans 15 amino acids. Looked up from germline, CDR1 is PRHDT and CDR2 is FYEKMQ (reference sequence). In DNA, the CDR3 is TGTGCCACCTCCCCGCCGAGGTCTGGGAACACTGAAGCTTTCTTT. This encodes CATSPPRSGNTEAFF.